These 15 T cell receptor beta chains came from one sample sequenced in a study of PD-1 blockade in classical Hodgkin lymphoma. Documented time point: cycle 4 day 1 (C4D1), after 5 to 7 weeks of nivolumab. Every patient experienced relapse after autologous stem cell transplantation, and brentuximab vedotin exposure varied. Repertoires were generated with immunoSEQ multiplex PCR, while TCRdb's copy carries only in-frame clones and drops some. The sample lists some 93,000 clones, approximately 83% seen once, with over 15% in the top ten. The sequences come from peripheral blood mononuclear cells (PBMCs), collected before the fourth cycle of nivolumab. These receptors all stem from a human donor with classical Hodgkin lymphoma.

The chain has TRBV28 and TRBJ2-7; D uncertain. The V end lost 6 bases, the J end lost 6 bases, and 6 bases lay between the germline ends. The V gene's germline CDR1 is MDHEN and CDR2 SYDVKM. There are 10 residues in the CDR3. The CDR3 DNA reads as TGTGCCAGCAGCCCCGCCGAGCAGTACTTC. Translating it yields CASSPAEQYF.

V usage is TRBV7-6 and J usage is TRBJ1-4; the D is unclear. V lost 5 bases and J lost 3, with 13 bases in between. The CDR3 is 15 residues long. Germline CDR1 reads SGHVS; CDR2 reads FNYEAQ. The DNA for the CDR3 is TGTGCCAGCAGCGAACCGGGAGGCCCTAATGAAAAACTGTTTTTT. It specifies CASSEPGGPNEKLFF.

The chain recombines TRBV9 with TRBJ2-1, with TRBD1 as a possible D gene (6 bases). The ends were cut back, 2 bases at V and 5 bases at J, with 11 bases in the middle. The CDR3 loop spans 14 amino acids. CDR1 is SGDLS, CDR2 YYNGEE, per germline. The DNA for the CDR3 is TGTGCCAGCAGCGTCGCAGGGGCCCACAATGAGCAGTTCTTC. Its protein is CASSVAGAHNEQFF.

The chain is built from TRBV6-1 and TRBJ2-3; TRBD2 aligns across 10 bases. This CDR3 spans 14 amino acids. From germline, CDR1 is MNHNS and CDR2 SASEGT. After removal of 7 bases from V and 5 bases from J, the junction contained 6 bases not matched to a gene. CDR3 amino acids: CASTLAGVKDTQYF. The CDR3 nucleotides are TGTGCCAGCACCCTAGCGGGAGTAAAAGATACGCAGTATTTT.

This chain connects TRBV10-3 to TRBJ2-6; D is uncertain. This CDR3 spans 12 amino acids. The germline CDR1 and CDR2 sequences are ENHRY and SYGVKD. V shed 10 bases and J shed 0 bases, with 4 bases lying between them. CDR3 bases: TGTGCCACGGACTCTGGGGCCAACGTCCTGACTTTC. Translation gives CATDSGANVLTF.

This clone was recorded a few times. The V gene is TRBV30, the J gene TRBJ2-3; D gene ambiguous. The germline V gene encodes CDR1 GTSNPN and CDR2 SVGIG (reference sequence). There are 14 residues in the CDR3. V gave up 2 bases and J gave up 4 bases, with 13 bases separating them. The CDR3 nucleotides are TGTGCCTGGAGTAGGTCCTCCCTCGCAGATACGCAGTATTTT. Encoded protein: CAWSRSSLADTQYF.

This clone was counted once. The chain links TRBV19 to TRBJ2-1; 9 bases map to TRBD1. V shed 7 bases and J 6 bases; nucleotides not matched to a gene: 7. This CDR3 has 14 amino acids. Germline assignment: CDR1 LNHDA and CDR2 SQIVND (reference sequence). Here the CDR3 DNA reads TGTGCCAGTAAGGGGACAGGGCCTATCAATGAGCAGTTCTTC. It specifies CASKGTGPINEQFF.

The genes are TRBV5-3 and TRBJ2-7; D not certain. TRBV5-3 has ORF status, its function being uncertain. There are 15 residues in the CDR3. V was pared by 0 bases and J by 2 bases, with 12 bases between. This chain's CDR3 is CARSLAHGCPYEQYF. The CDR3 bases are TGTGCCAGAAGCTTGGCCCATGGTTGCCCCTACGAGCAGTACTTC.

V and J are TRBV9 and TRBJ2-5; maybe TRBD2 (6 bases). The CDR3 sequence is 16 residues long. The germline gives CDR1 SGDLS, CDR2 YYNGEE. Trimming left V 0 bases short and J 5 bases short, with 17 bases between. CDR3 coding DNA: TGTGCCAGCAGCGTAGGGGGGGAACCCTCCGGGGAGACCCAGTACTTC. It is translated as CASSVGGEPSGETQYF.

The chain recombines TRBV28 with TRBJ2-7; 8 nucleotides match TRBD2. CDR3 size: 16 residues. V dropped 6 bases and J dropped 9; count of bases not matched to a gene: 19. CDR1 and CDR2 from the germline V gene are MDHEN and SYDVKM. The CDR3 DNA is TGTGCCAGCAGCCTAGGCGGGGGGACGGGGCGGTTGGGGCAGTACTTC. Its protein is CASSLGGGTGRLGQYF.

The chain uses TRBV11-2 and TRBJ1-1; D remains unclear. The germline gives CDR1 SGHAT, CDR2 FQNNGV. V was pared by 1 base and J by 3 bases, with 6 bases between. The CDR3 has 13 residues. The CDR3 loop reads CASSLALYTEAFF. In DNA, the CDR3 is TGTGCCAGCAGCTTAGCCCTCTACACTGAAGCTTTCTTT.

The CDR3 DNA is TGTGCCAGCAGTGGAGCCGGCCCTGCCCCCGAGCAGTACTTC. Translating it yields CASSGAGPAPEQYF. This chain uses TRBV6-1 with TRBJ2-7; the D is unclear. In germline, CDR1 is MNHNS, CDR2 SASEGT. CDR3 length: 14 amino acids. Trimming removed 4 bases from V and 6 bases from J, with 16 bases in between.

The rearrangement links TRBV5-1 to TRBJ2-7; D is uncertain. This CDR3 region has 12 residues. Deletions cut 4 bases from V and 0 bases from J, with 5 bases between. CDR1 and CDR2 (germline): SGHRS, YFSETQ. The CDR3 bases are TGCGCCAGCAGCGGAAGCTCCTACGAGCAGTACTTC. It encodes CASSGSSYEQYF.

The rearrangement uses TRBV6-4 and TRBJ2-3; TRBD2 aligns across 10 bases. With V trimmed by 6 bases and J by 3 bases, 6 bases remained unmatched. The CDR3 runs 15 residues. Germline CDR1 MRHNA, CDR2 SNTAGT. The CDR3 DNA follows: TGTGCCAGCAGGCTGAGCGGGGGGGAGACAGATACGCAGTATTTT. It encodes CASRLSGGETDTQYF.

V gene TRBV7-3 combines with J gene TRBJ2-1; D is possibly TRBD1 (6 bases). In germline, CDR1 is SGHTA, CDR2 FQGTGA. This CDR3 has 14 residues. Trimming cost V 2 bases and J 7 bases, with 12 bases left between them. CDR3 nucleotide sequence: TGTGCCAGCAGCTTAGGGCAGGGGAGTAATGAGCAGTTCTTC. Protein product: CASSLGQGSNEQFF.